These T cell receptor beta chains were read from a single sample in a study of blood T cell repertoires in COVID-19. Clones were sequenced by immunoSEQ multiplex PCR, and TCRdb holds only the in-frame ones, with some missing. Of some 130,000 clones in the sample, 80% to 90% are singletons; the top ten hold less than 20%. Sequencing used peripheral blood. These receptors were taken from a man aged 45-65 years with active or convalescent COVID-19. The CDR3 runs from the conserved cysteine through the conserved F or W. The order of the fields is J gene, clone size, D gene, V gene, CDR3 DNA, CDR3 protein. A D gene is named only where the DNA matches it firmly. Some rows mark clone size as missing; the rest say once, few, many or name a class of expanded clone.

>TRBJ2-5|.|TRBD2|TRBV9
TGTGCCAGCAGCGTAGGGCTAGCGGGGGAGACCCAGTACTTC
CASSVGLAGETQYF
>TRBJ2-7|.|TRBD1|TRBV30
TGTGCCTGGGGACAGGGGGCCAGACTACTTTCCTACGAGCAGTACTTC
CAWGQGARLLSYEQYF
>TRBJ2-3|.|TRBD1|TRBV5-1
TGCGCCAGCAAAGCCGGGACAGGGGGTGGTGCAGATACGCAGTATTTT
CASKAGTGGGADTQYF
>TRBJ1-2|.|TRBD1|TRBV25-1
TGTGCCAGCAGGGAGACAGGGAGCAACTATGGCTACACCTTC
CASRETGSNYGYTF
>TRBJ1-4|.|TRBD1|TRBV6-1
TGTGCCAGCAGTGAAACGGGTTGGCAGGGGGCTAATGAAAAACTGTTTTTT
CASSETGWQGANEKLFF
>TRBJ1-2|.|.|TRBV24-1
TGTGCCACCAGTGATTTGTCAGGGCTGGGTGGCTACACCTTC
CATSDLSGLGGYTF
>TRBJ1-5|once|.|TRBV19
TGTGCCAGTAGCAGACACAGGGACAATCAGCCCCAGCATTTT
CASSRHRDNQPQHF
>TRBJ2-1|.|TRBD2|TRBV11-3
TGTGCCAGCAGCTTAGTGGGAGGGCTTGAACAGTTCTTC
CASSLVGGLEQFF
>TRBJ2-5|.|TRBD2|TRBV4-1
TGCGCCAGCAGCCAAGGCAGCGGGACCCAAGAGACCCAGTACTTC
CASSQGSGTQETQYF
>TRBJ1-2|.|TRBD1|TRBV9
TGTGCCAGCAGCGGCGGACAGGGGGCTTTTTATGGCTACACCTTC
CASSGGQGAFYGYTF
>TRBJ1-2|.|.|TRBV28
TGTGCCAGCAGACCCACGACAGGAGTCTATGGCTACACCTTC
CASRPTTGVYGYTF
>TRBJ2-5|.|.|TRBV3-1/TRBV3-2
TGTGCCAGCAGCCAAGGACTAGTTAGGGAGACCCAGTACTTC
CASSQGLVRETQYF
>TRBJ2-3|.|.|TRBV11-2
TGTGCCAGCAGCTTGGGAGCTAGCAGAAGCACAGATACGCAGTATTTT
CASSLGASRSTDTQYF
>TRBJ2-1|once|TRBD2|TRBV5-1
TGCGCCAGCAGCTTGTTCGGCGGGAGGGCCAGTAATGAGCAGTTCTTC
CASSLFGGRASNEQFF
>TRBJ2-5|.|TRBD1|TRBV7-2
TGTGCCAGCAGCTTGCAAACGGGGACAGGGGTAGAGACCCAGTACTTC
CASSLQTGTGVETQYF
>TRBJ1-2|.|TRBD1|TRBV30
TGTGCCTGGGCGGATGGACAGGGGGCTTCAATTAACTATGGCTACACCTTC
CAWADGQGASINYGYTF
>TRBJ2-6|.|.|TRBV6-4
TGTGCCAGCAGTTTAGAGGCTGGGGCCAACGTCCTGACTTTC
CASSLEAGANVLTF
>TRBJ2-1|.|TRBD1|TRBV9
TGTGCCAGCAGCGTAGCCCCCGGGACAGGGTACAATGAGCAGTTCTTC
CASSVAPGTGYNEQFF
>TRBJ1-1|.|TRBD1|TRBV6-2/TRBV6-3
TGTGCCAGCAGTTCGGCCGGGACAGGGGTTACTGAAGCTTTCTTT
CASSSAGTGVTEAFF
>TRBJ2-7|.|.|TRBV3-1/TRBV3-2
TGTGCCAGCAGCCAAGTACAGGGTAACGAGCAGTACTTC
CASSQVQGNEQYF
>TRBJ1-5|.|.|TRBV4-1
TGCGCCAGCAGCCAAGAGGTTGACAGGCCCTATAGCAATCAGCCCCAGCATTTT
CASSQEVDRPYSNQPQHF
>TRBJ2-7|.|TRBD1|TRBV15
TGTGCCACCAGCAAAGAACCGGGACAGACCTACGAGCAGTACTTC
CATSKEPGQTYEQYF